This T cell receptor beta chain was retrieved from a study of CD8 T cells in ankylosing spondylitis. Whole-study results and caveats: Significant enrichment of disease-linked clones was reported in matched ankylosing spondylitis synovial fluid. Under 10 highly homologous variants formed a TCR beta motif that appeared characteristic of ankylosing spondylitis blood.

This clonotype was found a few times. Its specificity is not known. MiXCR, run by TCRdb on the 5' RACE reads, gives a single entry per CDR3 protein. Here the sample spans some 250,000 distinct CDR3 sequences, approximately 24% being singletons. The CDR3 has 12 residues. Trimming left V 1 base short and J 10 bases short, with 8 bases between. This TCR was recovered from a male donor with ankylosing spondylitis or in good health (not recorded which). The sequenced sample consisted of blood, either unsorted or a sorted T cell fraction (not recorded which). This chain uses TRBV12-3 or TRBV12-4 with TRBJ2-1; D might be TRBD1 (6 bases). The CDR3 here is CASSLGGQEQFF. The DNA for the CDR3 is TGTGCCAGCAGTTTAGGCGGACAGGAGCAGTTCTTC.